Following are 15 T cell receptor beta chains from one sample sequenced in a study of T cell changes during pregnancy in multiple sclerosis. Assay used: immunoSEQ multiplex PCR; TCRdb lists only in-frame clones, some missing. Of 35,000 to 45,000 clones listed, roughly 85% were seen once; the top ten hold roughly 0.9%. The material sequenced was CD4+ T cells from peripheral blood mononuclear cells, taken after pregnancy. The receptor set was obtained from a female donor with multiple sclerosis, enrolled in a pregnancy study.

The chain is built from TRBV7-8 and TRBJ2-7; TRBD1 is a possible D gene (5 bases). The CDR3 has 13 residues. V dropped 5 bases and J dropped 2 bases, with 10 bases sitting between them. The V gene's germline CDR1 is SGHVS and CDR2 FQNEAQ. CDR3 sequence reads: CASSPLGAYEQYF. The CDR3 nucleotides read TGTGCCAGCAGCCCGCTAGGGGCCTACGAGCAGTACTTC. The full variable domain, its missing parts supplied by reference TRBV7-8 and TRBJ2-7, is GAGVSQSPRYKVAKRGQDVALRCDPISGHVSLFWYQQALGQGPEFLTYFQNEAQLDKSGLPSDRFFAERPEGSVSTLKIQRTQQEDSAVYLCASSPLGAYEQYFGPGTRLTVT.

This clone appeared once. V is TRBV4-3 and J is TRBJ1-2; D call uncertain. Looked up from germline, CDR1 is LGHNA and CDR2 is YSLEER. Trimming took 0 bases from V and 8 from J, leaving 16 bases between them. The length of the CDR3 is 15 residues. CDR3 DNA: TGCGCCAGCAGCCAAGATAGTCGGGGAACGAGGGGCTACACCTTC. The encoded protein is CASSQDSRGTRGYTF.

The genes are TRBV5-1 and TRBJ1-3; D is undetermined. From germline, CDR1 is SGHRS and CDR2 YFSETQ. Trimming removed 1 base from V and 8 bases from J, with 7 bases in between. This CDR3 contains 12 residues. The CDR3 region has the DNA TGCGCCAGCAGCTTGTACGGGGACACCATATATTTT. Its translation is CASSLYGDTIYF.

This chain connects TRBV10-3 to TRBJ2-3, with 12 bases that match TRBD2. The CDR3 totals 16 residues. Trimming cost V 5 bases and J 5 bases; bases outside gene matches: 8. The germline gives CDR1 ENHRY, CDR2 SYGVKD. For the CDR3, the DNA is TGTGCCATCAGTTCTAGCGGGGGGGCCTTTCTAGATACGCAGTATTTT. It codes for CAISSSGGAFLDTQYF.

The genes are TRBV2 and TRBJ2-2; D is possibly TRBD1 (7 bases). V was clipped by 7 bases and J by 2 bases, with 23 bases between them. The CDR3 runs to 18 residues. From germline, CDR1 is SNHLY and CDR2 FYNNEI. The DNA of the CDR3 is TGTGCCAGCAATCCAGGAGGGGGCAGGGAGAAAAACACCGGGGAGCTGTTTTTT. Its translation: CASNPGGGREKNTGELFF. The whole variable domain, filled in from reference TRBV2 and TRBJ2-2, reads EPEVTQTPSHQVTQMGQEVILRCVPISNHLYFYWYRQILGQKVEFLVSFYNNEISEKSEIFDDQFSVERPDGSNFTLKIRSTKLEDSAMYFCASNPGGGREKNTGELFFGEGSRLTVL.

The J gene is TRBJ1-6, the V gene TRBV5-1; the match to TRBD1 covers 7 bases. CDR1 and CDR2 from the germline V gene are SGHRS and YFSETQ. V lost 0 bases and J lost 9; bases outside the gene matches: 3. The CDR3 is 14 residues long. This CDR3 is CASSLGTGTSPLHF. CDR3 nucleotides: TGCGCCAGCAGCTTGGGGACAGGAACTTCACCCCTCCACTTT.

V is TRBV25-1 and J is TRBJ1-1; tentatively, D is TRBD1 (5 bases). The CDR3 runs 15 residues. Germline V gene sequence: CDR1 MGHDK, CDR2 SYGVNS. V was clipped by 0 bases and J by 1 base, with 9 bases between them. CDR3 sequence: CASSEYRGGNTEAFF. CDR3 DNA sequence: TGTGCCAGCAGTGAATATCGGGGGGGGAACACTGAAGCTTTCTTT.

This chain joins TRBV25-1 and TRBJ1-2, with 7 bases matching TRBD1. The CDR3 runs to 14 residues. The trim removed 1 base at V and 8 bases at J, leaving 7 bases unmatched. Per the germline V gene, CDR1 is MGHDK and CDR2 is SYGVNS. The DNA for the CDR3 is TGTGCCAGCAGTGAATCCATGAGGGGGCAGGGCTACACCTTC. Translated, it gives CASSESMRGQGYTF.

This clone came up a few times. The chain is built from TRBV11-2 and TRBJ1-1; 7 nucleotides align to TRBD1. This CDR3 region has 13 residues. With 3 bases clipped from V and 4 bases from J, the junction kept 2 bases outside the gene matches. The germline CDR1 and CDR2 sequences are SGHAT and FQNNGV. CDR3 loop: CASSFTGATEAFF. The DNA of the CDR3 is TGTGCCAGCAGCTTTACAGGGGCCACTGAAGCTTTCTTT.

The gene calls are TRBV2 and TRBJ2-3; 16 positions match TRBD2. CDR3 length equals 15 residues. Germline CDR1 and CDR2: SNHLY and FYNNEI. Trimming took 6 bases from V and 4 from J; bases not matched to a gene: 1. The CDR3 here is CASRGLAGGADTQYF. The CDR3, as DNA: TGTGCCAGCAGGGGACTAGCGGGGGGGGCAGATACGCAGTATTTT.

This chain connects TRBV9 to TRBJ2-5; the D gene is possibly TRBD1 (5 bases). Germline V gene lookup returns CDR1 SGDLS and CDR2 YYNGEE. This CDR3 is built from 14 residues. Trimming took off 4 bases at V and 4 bases at J, with 14 bases between the two ends. The CDR3 coding sequence is TGTGCCAGCAGCATGCACAGGAGCCCAGAGACCCAGTACTTC. This sequence encodes CASSMHRSPETQYF.

This sequence joins TRBV5-4 and TRBJ2-7; D unclear. The CDR3 is made up of 12 amino acids. Germline CDR1 and CDR2: SGHNT and YYREEE (reference sequence). V was clipped by 4 bases and J by 3 bases, with 8 bases between them. In DNA, the CDR3 is TGTGCCAGCAGCCGCCTAGGCTACGAGCAGTACTTC. This gives the protein CASSRLGYEQYF.

The J gene is TRBJ1-1, the V gene TRBV5-1; maybe TRBD1 (6 bases). CDR1 and CDR2 from the germline V gene are SGHRS and YFSETQ. This CDR3 has 16 amino acids. Trimming cost V 0 bases and J 4 bases, with 16 bases left between them. CDR3 sequence reads: CASSLDRGGAGTEAFF. CDR3 nucleotides: TGCGCCAGCAGCTTGGACCGTGGGGGCGCGGGCACTGAAGCTTTCTTT.

The chain recombines TRBV11-2 with TRBJ2-5; 7 nucleotides match TRBD2. J was trimmed by 6 bases and V by 1 base; bases with no gene match: 2. The CDR3 contains 13 residues. From germline, CDR1 is SGHAT and CDR2 FQNNGV. The DNA for the CDR3 is TGTGCCAGCAGCTTAGGGGAGGGGCAGACCCAGTACTTC. Amino acids: CASSLGEGQTQYF.

A remark on this clone: At one end the junction does not follow the germline gene, possibly because of a read error. V gene TRBV7-9 combines with J gene TRBJ1-1, with TRBD1 matching 7 bases. CDR3 length: 14 amino acids. The germline CDR1 and CDR2 sequences are SEHNR and FQNEAQ (reference sequence). CDR3 amino acids: CASRLAQGGGEAFF. In nucleotides, the CDR3 is TGTGCCAGCCGCTTAGCGCAGGGGGGAGGTGAAGCTTTCTTT.